The sequence of this TCR beta chain was determined in a study of OX40 agonist ivuxolimab in advanced cancers. This CDR3 is built from 15 residues. From germline, CDR1 is ENHRY and CDR2 SYGVKD. The J segment lost 5 bases and the V segment lost 10 bases, leaving 13 bases of the junction unmatched. Assay used: immunoSEQ multiplex PCR; TCRdb lists only in-frame clones, some missing. The profile shows 57,000 or so clones, just over 85% of them singletons. Overall study findings and caveats: On average, CD8+ T cells had more expanded clones than CD4+. Low levels of normalized T-cell clonal expansion also appeared in some nonresponders.

About this clone: Antigen unknown.

The V and J genes are TRBV10-3 and TRBJ2-7, with TRBD2 matching over 11 bases. The clonotype was recovered from an adult with an advanced solid tumor such as melanoma, head and neck, liver or kidney cancer. The input for sequencing was CD4+ or CD8+ T cells sorted from blood, taken in a trial of the OX40 agonist ivuxolimab. CDR3 nucleotides: TGTGCCACGATGTCGGTAGCGGGAGGGCCCAACGAGCAGTACTTC. It specifies CATMSVAGGPNEQYF.